What follows are 5 T cell receptor beta chains derived from one specimen sequenced in a study of OX40 agonist ivuxolimab in advanced cancers. The method was immunoSEQ multiplex PCR; TCRdb's version includes in-frame clones alone and lacks a portion of them. The table lists about 98,000 clones, just under 95% of them singletons. The sequencing used CD4+ or CD8+ T cells sorted from blood, collected in a trial of the OX40 agonist ivuxolimab. All receptors come from an adult with an advanced solid tumor such as melanoma, head and neck, liver or kidney cancer.

Points on this clone: Other DNA sequences in the same sample also yield this CDR3. This chain uses TRBV28 with TRBJ1-3; TRBD1 might be the D (6 bases). The ends were cut back, 6 bases at V and 2 bases at J, with 11 bases in the middle. The length of the CDR3 is 14 residues. From germline, CDR1 is MDHEN and CDR2 SYDVKM. The CDR3 region is CASSLGGAGNTIYF. In DNA form, the CDR3 reads TGTGCCAGCAGCTTAGGGGGTGCTGGAAACACCATATATTTT.

The rearrangement links TRBV14 to TRBJ2-5; TRBD1 or TRBD2 may be the D gene (5 bases each). Between the trimmed V and J ends, which lost 0 bases and 5 bases, there was a span of 13 bases. CDR3 length: 15 amino acids. The germline V gene encodes CDR1 SGHDN and CDR2 FVKESK. CDR3 nucleotides: TGTGCCAGCAGCCAAGAGGAGTGGGGACGGGAGACCCAGTACTTC. It is translated as CASSQEEWGRETQYF.

The chain uses TRBV9 and TRBJ1-2; D remains ambiguous. The CDR3 spans 17 residues. Germline loops: CDR1 SGDLS, CDR2 YYNGEE. V lost 4 bases, J lost 0 bases, and 19 bases lay in between. CDR3 sequence reads: CASSLDTDGLANYGYTF. CDR3 sequence (DNA): TGTGCCAGCAGCCTCGACACTGATGGGCTAGCTAACTATGGCTACACCTTC.

The J gene is TRBJ2-1, the V gene TRBV11-3; 7 bases align to TRBD2. In germline, CDR1 is SGHNT, CDR2 YENEEA. Trimming cost V 5 bases and J 2 bases; bases outside gene matches: 12. CDR3 size: 17 residues. The CDR3 coding sequence is TGTGCCAGCAGCCCATCAGTAGCTAGCGGAGCCTACAATGAGCAGTTCTTC. This gives the protein CASSPSVASGAYNEQFF.

This chain's CDR3 is CASSQDFSQPQHF. The CDR3 bases are TGCGCCAGCAGCCAAGATTTCAGTCAGCCCCAGCATTTT. The chain carries TRBV4-3 and TRBJ1-5, with D hard to call. The CDR3 spans 13 residues. Germline-derived CDR1 and CDR2 are LGHNA and YSLEER. The V and J ends lost 0 bases and 6 bases respectively, with 6 bases between them.